Below, 5 T cell receptor beta chains from the same sample are listed, as sequenced in a study of cytomegalovirus exposure and HLA in healthy donors. The PCR made use of 60 Vbeta and 13 Jbeta primers. Only in-frame clones appear in the TCRdb table, and some are missing; sequencing was by immunoSEQ multiplex PCR. The sample holds approximately 100,000 clones; around 73% are singletons and the top ten take 1.2%. Specimen: PBMCs. These receptors were obtained from a female donor in good health and CMV-seronegative.

The rearrangement uses TRBV6-1 and TRBJ2-1; D unclear. This CDR3 is built from 17 residues. Germline V gene data show CDR1 as MNHNS and CDR2 as SASEGT. Trimming removed 0 bases at V and 1 base at J, with 13 bases between. CDR3 DNA: TGTGCCAGCAGTGAAGCGCTATCTTTGATTTCCTACAATGAGCAGTTCTTC. It is translated as CASSEALSLISYNEQFF.

The chain couples TRBV30 to TRBJ1-4, with a tentative D call TRBD1 (5 bases). In germline, CDR1 is GTSNPN, CDR2 SVGIG (reference sequence). The CDR3 extends over 17 amino acids. CDR3 in DNA: TGTGCTTATGGATTATACAGGACCCCACTCTTGGGGGAAAAACTGTTTTTT. It yields the protein CAYGLYRTPLLGEKLFF.

The CDR3 region is CASRRDRTQYF. For the CDR3, the DNA is TGTGCCAGCAGGAGGGACAGAACGCAGTATTTT. The chain combines TRBV6-1 with TRBJ2-3; 7 bases align to TRBD1. The CDR3 length is 11 residues. Unmatched junction bases numbered 3, after V lost 6 bases and J lost 9 bases. CDR1 is MNHNS, CDR2 SASEGT, per germline.

Of note for this clone: Sequence at one end of the junction differs from germline and may be a read error. This chain connects TRBV28 to TRBJ1-1; D might be TRBD1 (5 bases). Germline loops: CDR1 MDHEN, CDR2 SYDVKM. CDR3 length: 17 amino acids. CDR3 nucleotide sequence: TGTGCCAGCAGTCTTCCGGGGGTTATGGGTATGAAGACTGAAGCTTTCTTT. This sequence encodes CASSLPGVMGMKTEAFF.

The V call is TRBV7-3, the J call TRBJ2-1; 7 nucleotides align to TRBD2. Looked up from germline, CDR1 is SGHTA and CDR2 is FQGTGA. The CDR3 loop spans 14 amino acids. The ends lost 0 bases at V and 5 bases at J; junction bases unmatched: 1. The CDR3 DNA is TGTGCCAGCAGCTTAACGCTAGCGGACAATGAGCAGTTCTTC. Encoded protein: CASSLTLADNEQFF.